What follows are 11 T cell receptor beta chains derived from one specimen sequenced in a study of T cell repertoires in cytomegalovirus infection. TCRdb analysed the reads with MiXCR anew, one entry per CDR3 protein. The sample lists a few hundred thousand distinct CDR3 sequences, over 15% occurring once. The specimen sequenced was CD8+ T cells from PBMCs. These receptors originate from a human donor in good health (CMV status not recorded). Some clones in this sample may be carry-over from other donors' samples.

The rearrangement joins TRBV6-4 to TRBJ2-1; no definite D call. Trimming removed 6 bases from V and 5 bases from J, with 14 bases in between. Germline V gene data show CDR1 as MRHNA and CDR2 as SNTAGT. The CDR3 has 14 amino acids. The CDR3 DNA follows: TGTGCCAGCAGAACAGCCATCGGAGACAATGAGCAGTTCTTC. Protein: CASRTAIGDNEQFF.

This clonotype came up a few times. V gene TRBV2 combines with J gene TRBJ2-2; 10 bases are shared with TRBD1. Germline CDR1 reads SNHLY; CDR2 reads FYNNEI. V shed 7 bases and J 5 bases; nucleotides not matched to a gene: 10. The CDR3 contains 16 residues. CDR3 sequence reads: CASKIWGQGSTGELFF. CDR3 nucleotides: TGTGCCAGCAAAATATGGGGACAGGGGTCTACCGGGGAGCTGTTTTTT.

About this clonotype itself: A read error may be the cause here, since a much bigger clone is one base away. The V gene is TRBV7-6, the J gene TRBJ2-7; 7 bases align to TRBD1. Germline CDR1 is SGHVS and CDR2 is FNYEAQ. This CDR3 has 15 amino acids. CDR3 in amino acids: CASTLAGQATYEQYF. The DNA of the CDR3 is TGTGCCAGCACCTTAGCTGGACAGGCTACCTACGAGCAGTACTTC.

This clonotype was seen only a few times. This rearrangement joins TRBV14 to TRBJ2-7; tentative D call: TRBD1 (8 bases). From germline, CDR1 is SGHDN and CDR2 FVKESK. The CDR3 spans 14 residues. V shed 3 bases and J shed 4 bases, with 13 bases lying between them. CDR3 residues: CASSHGQGGYEQYF. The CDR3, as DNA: TGTGCCAGCAGCCATGGACAGGGAGGGTACGAGCAGTACTTC.

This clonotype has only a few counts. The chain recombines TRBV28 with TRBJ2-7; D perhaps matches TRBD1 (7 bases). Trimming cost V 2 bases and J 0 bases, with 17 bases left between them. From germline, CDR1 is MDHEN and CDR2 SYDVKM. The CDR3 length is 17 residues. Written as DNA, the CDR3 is TGTGCCAGCAGTTTACCCACTGCGGGACAGACCTCCTACGAGCAGTACTTC. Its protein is CASSLPTAGQTSYEQYF.

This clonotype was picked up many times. The CDR3 sequence: CASSYSGATDTQYF. The DNA of the CDR3 is TGTGCCAGCAGTTACTCCGGGGCAACAGATACGCAGTATTTT. The gene calls are TRBV6-2 or TRBV6-3 and TRBJ2-3, with D perhaps assigned TRBD1 or TRBD2 (5 bases each). CDR1 and CDR2 from the germline V gene are MNHEY and SVGEGT. V was clipped by 0 bases and J by 3 bases, with 7 bases between them. This CDR3 is 14 amino acids long.

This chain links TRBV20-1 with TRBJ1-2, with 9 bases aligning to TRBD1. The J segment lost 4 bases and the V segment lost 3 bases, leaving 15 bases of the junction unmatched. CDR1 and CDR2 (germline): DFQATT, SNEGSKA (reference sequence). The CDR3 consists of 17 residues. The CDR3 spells CSARGLDRGRNGYGYTF. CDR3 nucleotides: TGCAGTGCTAGGGGCCTGGACAGGGGAAGAAACGGCTATGGCTACACCTTC.

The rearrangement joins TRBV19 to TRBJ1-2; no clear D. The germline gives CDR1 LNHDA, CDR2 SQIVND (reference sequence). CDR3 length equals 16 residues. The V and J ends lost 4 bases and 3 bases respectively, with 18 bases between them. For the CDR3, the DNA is TGTGCCAGTAGTACCCTTGACACGGCTCCAGACTATGGCTACACCTTC. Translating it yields CASSTLDTAPDYGYTF.

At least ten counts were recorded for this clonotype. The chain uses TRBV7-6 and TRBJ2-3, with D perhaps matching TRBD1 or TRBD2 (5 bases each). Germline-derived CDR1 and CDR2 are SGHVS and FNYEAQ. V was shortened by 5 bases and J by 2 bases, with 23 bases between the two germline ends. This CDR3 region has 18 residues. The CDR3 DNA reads TGTGCCAGCAGCGAACGCCCGGGACCCCAACCACACACAGATACGCAGTATTTT. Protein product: CASSERPGPQPHTDTQYF.

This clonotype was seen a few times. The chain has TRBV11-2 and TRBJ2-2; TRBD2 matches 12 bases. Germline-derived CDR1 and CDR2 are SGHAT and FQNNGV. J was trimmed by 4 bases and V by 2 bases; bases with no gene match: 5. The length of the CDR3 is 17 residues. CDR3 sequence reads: CASSLWTSGEGTGELFF. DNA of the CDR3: TGTGCCAGCAGCTTATGGACTAGCGGGGAAGGCACCGGGGAGCTGTTTTTT.

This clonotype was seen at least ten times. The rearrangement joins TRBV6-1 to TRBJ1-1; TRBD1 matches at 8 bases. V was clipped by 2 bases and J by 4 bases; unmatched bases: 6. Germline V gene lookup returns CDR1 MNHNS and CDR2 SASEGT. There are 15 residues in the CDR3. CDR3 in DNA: TGTGCCAGCAGTGAATTCGAGGACAGGGCCACTGAAGCTTTCTTT. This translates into CASSEFEDRATEAFF.